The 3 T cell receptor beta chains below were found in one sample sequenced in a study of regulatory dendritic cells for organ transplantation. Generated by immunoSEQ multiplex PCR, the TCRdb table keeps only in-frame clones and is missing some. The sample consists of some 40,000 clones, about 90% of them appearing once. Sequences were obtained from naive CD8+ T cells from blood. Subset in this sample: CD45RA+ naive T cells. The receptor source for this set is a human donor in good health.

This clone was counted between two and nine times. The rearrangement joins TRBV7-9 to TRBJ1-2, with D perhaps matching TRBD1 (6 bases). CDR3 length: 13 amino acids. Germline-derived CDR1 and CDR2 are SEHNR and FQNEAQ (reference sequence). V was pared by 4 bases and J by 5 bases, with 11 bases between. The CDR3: CASSSTGRYGYTF. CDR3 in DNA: TGTGCCAGCAGCTCAACAGGGAGGTATGGCTACACCTTC.

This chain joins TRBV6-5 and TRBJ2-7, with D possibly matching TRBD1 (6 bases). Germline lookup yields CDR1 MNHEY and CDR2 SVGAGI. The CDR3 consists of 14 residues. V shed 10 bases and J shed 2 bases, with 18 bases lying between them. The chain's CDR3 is CATRSDRHPYEQYF. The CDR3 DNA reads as TGTGCCACCCGATCCGACAGGCACCCCTACGAGCAGTACTTC.

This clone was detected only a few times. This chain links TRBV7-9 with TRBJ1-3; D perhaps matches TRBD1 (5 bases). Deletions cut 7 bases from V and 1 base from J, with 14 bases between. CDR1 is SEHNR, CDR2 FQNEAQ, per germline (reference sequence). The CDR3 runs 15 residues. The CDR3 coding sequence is TGTGCCAGCATGGCCGTCTCAGGGTCTGGAAACACCATATATTTT. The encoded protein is CASMAVSGSGNTIYF.